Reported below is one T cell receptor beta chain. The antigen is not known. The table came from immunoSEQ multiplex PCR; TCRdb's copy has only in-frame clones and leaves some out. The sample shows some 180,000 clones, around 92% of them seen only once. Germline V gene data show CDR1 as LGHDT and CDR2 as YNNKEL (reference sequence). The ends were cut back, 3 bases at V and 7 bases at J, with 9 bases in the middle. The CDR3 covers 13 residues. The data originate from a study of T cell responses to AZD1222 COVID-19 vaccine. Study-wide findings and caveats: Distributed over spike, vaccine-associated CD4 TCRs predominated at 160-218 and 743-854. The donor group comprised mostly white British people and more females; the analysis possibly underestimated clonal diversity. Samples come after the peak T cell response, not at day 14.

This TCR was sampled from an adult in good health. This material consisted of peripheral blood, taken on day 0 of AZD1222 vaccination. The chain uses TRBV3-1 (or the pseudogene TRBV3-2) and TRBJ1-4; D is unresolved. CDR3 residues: CASSHYGIEKLFF. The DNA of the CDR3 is TGTGCCAGCAGCCACTACGGCATTGAAAAACTGTTTTTT.